The 5 T cell receptor beta chains presented below share a single source sample, sequenced in a study of cytomegalovirus exposure and HLA in healthy donors (TCRdb year 2017). Library creation used the immunoSEQ multiplex PCR assay. For the multiplex PCR, a mixture combining 60 forward primers for TCR Vbeta segments and 13 reverse primers for TCR Jbeta segments was used. Drawn from immuneACCESS, this table holds only the in-frame rearrangements with V and J called that TCRdb kept. Clones are partly lost; checked studies trace under half to an unresolved V gene and leave the rest unexplained. This sample holds roughly 150,000 clones; more than 60% were observed only once. The top ten constitute around an eighth of the sample. Source material: PBMCs. These TCRs come from a man aged 35 to 55 in good health and CMV-seropositive.

This rearrangement joins TRBV18 to TRBJ2-7; TRBD1 matches at 9 bases. This CDR3 comprises 17 residues. The J segment lost 3 bases and the V segment lost 2 bases, leaving 11 bases of the junction unmatched. Germline V gene sequence: CDR1 KGHSH, CDR2 LQKENI. The CDR3 loop is CASSPGTGSVFSYEQYF. The DNA of the CDR3 is TGTGCCAGCTCACCAGGGACAGGGTCGGTGTTTAGCTACGAGCAGTACTTC.

The V gene is TRBV25-1, the J gene TRBJ2-2; 13 nucleotides align to TRBD2. Germline V gene lookup returns CDR1 MGHDK and CDR2 SYGVNS. CDR3 size: 15 residues. Unmatched junction bases numbered 8, after V lost 10 bases and J lost 6 bases. The CDR3 DNA reads as TGTGCCACCTGGGGACTAGCGGGAAACTCCGGGGAGCTGTTTTTT. Translated: CATWGLAGNSGELFF. Combining the CDR3 with reference TRBV25-1 and TRBJ2-2 gives the whole variable domain EADIYQTPRYLVIGTGKKITLECSQTMGHDKMYWYQQDPGMELHLIHYSYGVNSTEKGDLSSESTVSRIRTEHFPLTLESARPSHTSQYLCATWGLAGNSGELFFGEGSRLTVL.

The rearrangement joins TRBV4-2 to TRBJ1-2; 7 bases fit TRBD1. With V trimmed by 0 bases and J by 4 bases, 5 bases remained unmatched. Germline V gene sequence: CDR1 LGHNA, CDR2 YNFKEQ. The CDR3 consists of 15 residues. The CDR3 sequence is CASSQERDSLYGYTF. The CDR3 DNA follows: TGTGCCAGCAGCCAAGAAAGGGACAGCCTCTATGGCTACACCTTC.

The CDR3 nucleotides are TGCGCCAGCAGTGAGTCAAACAGTTATGGCTACACCTTC. Translating gives CASSESNSYGYTF. The chain is built from TRBV10-2 and TRBJ1-2, with D unclear. The CDR3 covers 13 residues. The germline V gene has CDR1 WSHSY and CDR2 SAAADI. Deletions cut 0 bases from V and 5 bases from J, with 7 bases between.

To note about this clone: Within the sample, other DNA sequences also encode this same CDR3. The V call is TRBV18, the J call TRBJ2-7, with D possibly being TRBD2 (5 bases). The CDR3 has 14 amino acids. Germline V gene lookup returns CDR1 KGHSH and CDR2 LQKENI. V was shortened by 3 bases and J by 6 bases, with 15 bases between the two germline ends. In nucleotides, the CDR3 is TGTGCCAGCTCACCCGGATCGGGGATCCGCGAGCAGTACTTC. Translation gives CASSPGSGIREQYF.